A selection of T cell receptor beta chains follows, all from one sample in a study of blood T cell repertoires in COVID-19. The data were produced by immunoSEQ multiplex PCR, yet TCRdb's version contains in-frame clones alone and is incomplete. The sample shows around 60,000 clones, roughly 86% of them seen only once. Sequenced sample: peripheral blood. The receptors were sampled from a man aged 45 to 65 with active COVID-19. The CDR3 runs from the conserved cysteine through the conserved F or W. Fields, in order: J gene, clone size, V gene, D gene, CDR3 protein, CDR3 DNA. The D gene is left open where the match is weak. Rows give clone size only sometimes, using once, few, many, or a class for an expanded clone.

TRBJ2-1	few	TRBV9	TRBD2	CASSRREDEQFF	TGTGCCAGCAGCCGTCGGGAGGATGAGCAGTTCTTC
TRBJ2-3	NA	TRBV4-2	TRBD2	CASSQGSSGGGTDTQYF	TGTGCCAGCAGCCAAGGTTCTAGCGGGGGGGGCACAGATACGCAGTATTTT
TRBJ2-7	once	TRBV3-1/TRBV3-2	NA	CASSQDRHIVLGEQYF	TGTGCCAGCAGCCAAGACCGCCATATCGTCCTCGGCGAGCAGTACTTC
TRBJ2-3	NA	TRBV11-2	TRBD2	CASRRLAGGSTDTQYF	TGTGCCAGCAGAAGACTAGCGGGGGGTTCCACAGATACGCAGTATTTT
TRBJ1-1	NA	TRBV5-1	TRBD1	CASSSGTGMNTEAFF	TGCGCCAGCAGCTCGGGGACAGGGATGAACACTGAAGCTTTCTTT
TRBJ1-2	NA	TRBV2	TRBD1	CASSEARTGHYGYTF	TGTGCCAGCAGTGAAGCCCGGACAGGCCACTATGGCTACACCTTC
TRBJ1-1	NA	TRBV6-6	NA	CASSPNLRDWWVNTEAFF	TGTGCCAGCAGTCCAAACCTTAGGGACTGGTGGGTGAACACTGAAGCTTTCTTT
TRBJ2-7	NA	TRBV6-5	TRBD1	CASTPPGGLGEQYF	TGTGCCAGCACCCCCCCAGGGGGCTTGGGGGAGCAGTACTTC
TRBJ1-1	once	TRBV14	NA	CASSPPSGVLNTEAFF	TGTGCCAGCAGCCCCCCCTCGGGGGTACTGAACACTGAAGCTTTCTTT
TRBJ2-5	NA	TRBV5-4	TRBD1	CASSSPTGQGEETQYF	TGTGCCAGCAGCTCACCCACGGGACAGGGGGAGGAGACCCAGTACTTC
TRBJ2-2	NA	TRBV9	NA	CASSVFGGSSTGELFF	TGTGCCAGCAGCGTTTTCGGGGGATCTAGCACCGGGGAGCTGTTTTTT
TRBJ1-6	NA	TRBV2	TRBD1	CASRWDRGRSPLHF	TGTGCCAGCAGGTGGGACAGGGGTCGTTCACCCCTCCACTTT
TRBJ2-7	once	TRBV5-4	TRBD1	CASSSKFRDRFYEQYF	TGTGCCAGCAGCTCTAAGTTCCGGGACAGGTTCTACGAGCAGTACTTC
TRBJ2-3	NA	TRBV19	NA	CASSRGYTDTQYF	TGTGCCAGTAGTCGGGGTTACACAGATACGCAGTATTTT
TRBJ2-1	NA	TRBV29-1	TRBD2	CSVGRTSGGDLGQFF	TGCAGCGTTGGGAGGACTAGCGGGGGGGACCTGGGGCAGTTCTTC
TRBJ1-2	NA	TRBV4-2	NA	CASRAQGSYGYTF	TGTGCCAGCAGGGCCCAGGGCAGCTATGGCTACACCTTC
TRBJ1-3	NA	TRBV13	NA	CASSLRPGSGNTIYF	TGTGCCAGCAGCTTGCGTCCCGGGAGCGGAAACACCATATATTTT
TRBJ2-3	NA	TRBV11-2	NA	CASSSNRPNLDTQYF	TGTGCCAGCAGCTCGAACAGACCGAACCTAGATACGCAGTATTTT
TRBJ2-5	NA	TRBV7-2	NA	CASSPRRGQETQYF	TGTGCCAGCAGCCCCCGTCGGGGACAAGAGACCCAGTACTTC
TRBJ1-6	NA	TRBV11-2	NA	CASSLGGPSPLHF	TGTGCCAGCAGCTTGGGGGGTCCTTCACCCCTCCACTTT
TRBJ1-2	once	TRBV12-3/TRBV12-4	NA	CASRGGGRRGYTF	TGTGCCAGCCGGGGGGGAGGGAGGAGAGGCTACACCTTC
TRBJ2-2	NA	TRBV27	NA	CASSFISFANTGELFF	TGTGCCAGCAGTTTTATTAGCTTCGCGAACACCGGGGAGCTGTTTTTT
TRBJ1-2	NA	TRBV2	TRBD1	CASTEWIRTGLGYTF	TGTGCCAGCACCGAATGGATAAGGACAGGTTTAGGCTACACCTTC
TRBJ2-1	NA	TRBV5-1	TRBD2	CASSYHGGGLRNEQFF	TGCGCCAGCAGCTACCATGGCGGGGGACTAAGAAATGAGCAGTTCTTC
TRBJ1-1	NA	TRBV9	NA	CASTGMNTEAFF	TGTGCCAGTACAGGGATGAACACTGAAGCTTTCTTT
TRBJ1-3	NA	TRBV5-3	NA	CASRSGFGNTIYF	TGTGCCAGCCGGTCGGGGTTCGGAAACACCATATATTTT
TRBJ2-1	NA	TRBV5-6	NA	CASSLAQGGLAYNEQFF	TGTGCCAGCAGCTTGGCCCAGGGGGGCCTGGCCTACAATGAGCAGTTCTTC
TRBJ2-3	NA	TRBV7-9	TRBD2	CASRSPSGNYTDTQYF	TGTGCCAGCAGATCCCCTAGCGGGAACTACACAGATACGCAGTATTTT
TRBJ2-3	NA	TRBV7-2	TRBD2	CASGGAGVSRGDTQYF	TGTGCCAGCGGGGGAGCGGGGGTCTCTCGGGGAGATACGCAGTATTTT
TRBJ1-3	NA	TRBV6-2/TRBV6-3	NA	CASSYSGSGNTIYF	TGTGCCAGCAGTTACTCCGGTTCTGGAAACACCATATATTTT
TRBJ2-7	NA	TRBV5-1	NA	CASSYTTGIYEQYF	TGCGCCAGCAGTTATACCACCGGGATCTACGAGCAGTACTTC
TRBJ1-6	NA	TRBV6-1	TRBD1	CASSEAGTAFYSPLHF	TGTGCCAGCAGTGAAGCGGGGACAGCGTTTTATTCACCCCTCCACTTT
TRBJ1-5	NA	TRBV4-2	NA	CASSPNGGDNQPQHF	TGTGCCAGCAGCCCAAACGGAGGGGACAATCAGCCCCAGCATTTT
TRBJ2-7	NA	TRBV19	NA	CASSSTGLLPYEQYF	TGTGCCAGTAGTTCGACAGGACTTCTGCCCTACGAGCAGTACTTC
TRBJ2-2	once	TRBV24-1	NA	CATSDTGHNTGELFF	TGTGCCACCAGTGATACCGGACACAACACCGGGGAGCTGTTTTTT
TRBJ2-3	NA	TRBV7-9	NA	CASSATGGSTDTQYF	TGTGCCAGCAGCGCCACGGGGGGCAGCACAGATACGCAGTATTTT
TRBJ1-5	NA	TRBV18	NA	CASSLDGRQPQHF	TGTGCCAGCTCACTTGACGGGAGACAGCCCCAGCATTTT
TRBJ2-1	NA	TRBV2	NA	CASSEAGDEQFF	TGTGCCAGCAGTGAGGCCGGGGATGAGCAGTTCTTC
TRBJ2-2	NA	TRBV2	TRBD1	CASRTGANTGELFF	TGTGCCAGCCGGACAGGGGCGAACACCGGGGAGCTGTTTTTT
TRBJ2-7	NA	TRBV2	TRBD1	CASRGTGGYEQYF	TGTGCCAGCAGGGGGACAGGGGGGTACGAGCAGTACTTC
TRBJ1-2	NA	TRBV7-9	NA	CASTLGGQNYGYTF	TGTGCCAGCACCTTGGGTGGGCAGAACTATGGCTACACCTTC
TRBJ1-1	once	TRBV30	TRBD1	CAWGGQAKTEAFF	TGTGCCTGGGGCGGACAGGCTAAGACCGAAGCTTTCTTT
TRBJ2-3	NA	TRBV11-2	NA	CASSPAGVVRQYF	TGTGCCAGCAGCCCGGCAGGGGTCGTAAGGCAGTATTTT